These 26 T cell receptor beta chains were all obtained from the same sample, sequenced in a study of blood T cell repertoires in COVID-19. Sequencing was performed with immunoSEQ multiplex PCR; in TCRdb, only in-frame clones are kept and a portion is missing. Of 350,000 to 400,000 clones listed, 65% to 90% were seen once; the top ten hold roughly 6.6%. The sequenced sample consisted of peripheral blood. The receptors here all came from a woman in her fifties or sixties with COVID-19, enrolled during active disease.

This clone was seen just once. This chain joins TRBV11-2 and TRBJ2-7; D is perhaps TRBD2 (5 bases). Germline CDR1 SGHAT, CDR2 FQNNGV. This CDR3 has 14 amino acids. The germline V and J ends were trimmed by 4 bases and 7 bases, with 17 bases remaining between them. The CDR3 here is CASSSSGSVVEQYF. The CDR3 DNA is TGTGCCAGCAGCTCCAGCGGTTCAGTAGTGGAGCAGTACTTC. Looking up the rest from reference TRBV11-2 and TRBJ2-7 gives the full variable domain: EAGVAQSPRYKIIEKRQSVAFWCNPISGHATLYWYQQILGQGPKLLIQFQNNGVVDDSQLPKDRFSAERLKGVDSTLKIQPAKLEDSAVYLCASSSSGSVVEQYFGPGTRLTVT.

This clone has a handful of counts. The J gene is TRBJ2-3, the V gene TRBV19; tentative D call: TRBD2 (6 bases). Germline V gene data show CDR1 as LNHDA and CDR2 as SQIVND (reference sequence). V gave up 3 bases and J gave up 6 bases, with 13 bases separating them. This CDR3 contains 14 residues. The CDR3 coding sequence is TGTGCCAGTAGTATTGGAGGGGATAGGGATACGCAGTATTTT. Translation gives CASSIGGDRDTQYF.

The chain is built from TRBV5-4 and TRBJ2-1; tentative D call: TRBD2 (5 bases). The CDR3 spans 16 residues. Germline CDR1 is SGHNT and CDR2 is YYREEE (reference sequence). V lost 0 bases to trimming and J lost 3 bases, with 13 bases between them. CDR3 coding DNA: TGTGCCAGCAGCTTGGCCTCCAGCGGATACTACAATGAGCAGTTCTTC. This translates into CASSLASSGYYNEQFF.

As DNA, the CDR3 is TGTGCCAGCAGCTTAGGACAGGGAAGCAATCAGCCCCAGCATTTT. Its protein product is CASSLGQGSNQPQHF. The chain employs TRBV11-2 and TRBJ1-5; 7 nucleotides align to TRBD1. V gave up 1 base and J gave up 1 base; unmatched junction bases: 1. The CDR3 consists of 15 residues. Germline CDR1 reads SGHAT; CDR2 reads FQNNGV.

The rearrangement uses TRBV9 and TRBJ1-1, with a weak D call TRBD1 (5 bases). V was clipped by 3 bases and J by 6 bases, with 18 bases between them. The length of the CDR3 is 15 residues. Germline V lookup: CDR1 SGDLS, CDR2 YYNGEE. The CDR3 sequence: CASSADGGITAEAFF. CDR3 sequence (DNA): TGTGCCAGCAGCGCGGACGGGGGAATTACGGCTGAAGCTTTCTTT.

The chain uses TRBV5-6 and TRBJ2-1; 9 bases are a match to TRBD2. This CDR3 contains 15 residues. Germline lookup yields CDR1 SGHDT and CDR2 YYEEEE. The junction had 6 bases not matched to a gene; V was cut back by 2 bases and J by 6 bases. CDR3 DNA: TGTGCCAGCAGCTTCGGCGGGGGGGCCTTCAATGAGCAGTTCTTC. Protein: CASSFGGGAFNEQFF.

The CDR3 loop is CASSRGTLAYEQYF. The CDR3 DNA reads TGTGCCAGTAGTAGGGGGACACTGGCCTACGAGCAGTACTTC. The rearrangement uses TRBV19 and TRBJ2-7; possibly TRBD1 for D (6 bases). Looked up from germline, CDR1 is LNHDA and CDR2 is SQIVND (reference sequence). Trimming removed 4 bases from V and 2 bases from J, with 12 bases in between. This CDR3 has 14 amino acids.

This chain connects TRBV10-1 to TRBJ2-7; 10 bases fit TRBD1. CDR3 size: 15 residues. Trimming took 6 bases from V and 4 from J; bases not matched to a gene: 9. Germline assignment: CDR1 WNHNN and CDR2 SYGVQD (reference sequence). In nucleotides, the CDR3 is TGCGCCAGCAGCTTGGACGGGACAGGGGCGTACGAGCAGTACTTC. It codes for CASSLDGTGAYEQYF.

The chain recombines TRBV6-5 with TRBJ1-6, with 8 bases lining up with TRBD1. CDR1 and CDR2 (germline): MNHEY, SVGAGI. The CDR3 totals 14 residues. The ends lost 6 bases at V and 7 bases at J; junction bases unmatched: 5. In DNA form, the CDR3 reads TGTGCCAGCAGGGCGACAGGGGAGAATTCACCCCTCCACTTT. Translating it yields CASRATGENSPLHF.

The J gene is TRBJ1-2, the V gene TRBV3-1 (or the pseudogene TRBV3-2); 8 bases are a match to TRBD1. The CDR3 sequence is 14 residues long. The germline CDR1 and CDR2 sequences are LGHDT and YNNKEL (reference sequence). The ends lost 2 bases at V and 8 bases at J; junction bases unmatched: 7. CDR3: CASSQPQGAGGYTF. CDR3 coding DNA: TGTGCCAGCAGCCAACCGCAGGGGGCTGGGGGCTACACCTTC.

The table lists this clone with a few counts. In DNA, the CDR3 is TGTGCCAGCAGTGAACGGCGGCTTGATCAGCCCCAGCATTTT. Its translation: CASSERRLDQPQHF. The chain links TRBV2 to TRBJ1-5; D unclear. Germline CDR1 is SNHLY and CDR2 is FYNNEI. V lost 2 bases and J lost 5, with 10 bases in between. The CDR3 sequence is 14 residues long.

This chain links TRBV12-5 with TRBJ2-7; 8 bases fit TRBD1. CDR1 and CDR2 (germline): LGHNT, FRNRAP. The CDR3 has 15 amino acids. V lost 5 bases to trimming and J lost 0 bases; unmatched junction nucleotides: 6. The CDR3 nucleotides are TGTGCTAGTGGTCCCGGGACAGGCTTCTCCTACGAGCAGTACTTC. This translates into CASGPGTGFSYEQYF.

This clone was seen more than once but under ten times. The rearrangement links TRBV11-1 to TRBJ2-7; 8 bases are shared with TRBD1. This CDR3 region has 13 residues. The V gene end was trimmed by 8 bases and the J gene end by 3 bases; junction bases not matched to a gene: 6. CDR1 SGHAT and CDR2 FQDESV come from the germline V gene (reference sequence). The CDR3 region is CASQRQGRYEQYF. In DNA, the CDR3 is TGTGCCAGCCAGAGACAGGGGCGCTACGAGCAGTACTTC.

The chain employs TRBV27 and TRBJ1-2, with unresolved D. V was pared by 5 bases and J by 7 bases, with 14 bases between. The V gene's germline CDR1 is MNHEY and CDR2 SMNVEV (reference sequence). There are 13 residues in the CDR3. In DNA form, the CDR3 reads TGTGCCAGCAGTCCCTCCCTCGGGAGTGGCTACACCTTC. It is translated as CASSPSLGSGYTF.

The gene calls are TRBV12-3 or TRBV12-4 and TRBJ2-7, with a possible D match to TRBD1 (5 bases). Deletions cut 3 bases from V and 2 bases from J, with 8 bases between. The CDR3 spans 13 residues. This chain's CDR3 is CASSLDTTYEQYF. In nucleotides, the CDR3 is TGTGCCAGCAGTTTGGACACCACCTACGAGCAGTACTTC.

The chain uses TRBV2 and TRBJ2-5, with D maybe TRBD1 (5 bases). Trimming removed 7 bases from V and 3 bases from J, with 9 bases in between. This CDR3 has 12 amino acids. Germline V gene lookup returns CDR1 SNHLY and CDR2 FYNNEI. The CDR3 loop is CASTKGEETQYF. DNA of the CDR3: TGTGCCAGCACGAAAGGGGAAGAGACCCAGTACTTC. Full variable domain (remainder filled in from reference TRBV2 and TRBJ2-5): EPEVTQTPSHQVTQMGQEVILRCVPISNHLYFYWYRQILGQKVEFLVSFYNNEISEKSEIFDDQFSVERPDGSNFTLKIRSTKLEDSAMYFCASTKGEETQYFGPGTRLLVL.

This chain uses TRBV3-1 (or the pseudogene TRBV3-2) with TRBJ1-1; D possibly corresponds to TRBD1 (6 bases). CDR1 and CDR2 from the germline V gene are LGHDT and YNNKEL (reference sequence). Trimming took 1 base from V and 0 from J, leaving 15 bases between them. The CDR3 runs 17 residues. The CDR3 sequence: CASSQGTGFGMNTEAFF. CDR3 DNA: TGTGCCAGCAGCCAAGGAACAGGGTTTGGAATGAACACTGAAGCTTTCTTT.

The rearrangement uses TRBV30 and TRBJ2-7; D remains unclear. CDR3 size: 11 residues. CDR1 is GTSNPN, CDR2 SVGIG, per germline (reference sequence). V gave up 0 bases and J gave up 9 bases, with 9 bases separating them. The CDR3 DNA is TGTGCCTGGAGTGTTGGCTCCCTGCAGTACTTC. Its translation: CAWSVGSLQYF.

A single count supports this clone. The chain employs TRBV18 and TRBJ2-7, with 9 bases identical to TRBD2. Germline V gives CDR1 KGHSH, CDR2 LQKENI. Trimming removed 2 bases from V and 2 bases from J; junction bases left unmatched: 4. The CDR3 runs to 15 residues. CDR3 sequence (DNA): TGTGCCAGCTCACCAATCCTAGCGGGGACCTACGAGCAGTACTTC. This sequence encodes CASSPILAGTYEQYF.

Only a few counts were recorded for this clone. This chain links TRBV19 with TRBJ1-3, with D unclear. Trimming shortened V by 8 bases and J by 2 bases, and 16 bases separated the two germline ends. Per germline, CDR1 LNHDA and CDR2 SQIVND (reference sequence). This CDR3 contains 15 residues. The DNA for the CDR3 is TGTGCCAGTTCAGACCAGTCGGGTGCTGGAAACACCATATATTTT. Translating gives CASSDQSGAGNTIYF.

This chain connects TRBV11-3 to TRBJ1-1, with 7 bases identical to TRBD1. The ends lost 4 bases at V and 0 bases at J; junction bases unmatched: 11. Germline-derived CDR1 and CDR2 are SGHNT and YENEEA. CDR3 length: 17 residues. The CDR3 protein is CASSYGGGVFLNTEAFF. The CDR3 DNA sequence: TGTGCCAGCAGCTACGGAGGGGGCGTCTTTCTGAACACTGAAGCTTTCTTT.

V usage is TRBV9 and J usage is TRBJ1-4; 7 positions match TRBD1. The junction had 2 bases not matched to a gene; V was cut back by 5 bases and J by 4 bases. The germline CDR1 and CDR2 sequences are SGDLS and YYNGEE. The CDR3 has 13 amino acids. This CDR3 is CASRGDSNEKLFF. CDR3 in DNA: TGTGCCAGCAGGGGGGACAGTAATGAAAAACTGTTTTTT.

This chain links TRBV5-1 with TRBJ2-7; D unresolved. Trimming removed 0 bases at V and 1 base at J, with 14 bases between. The CDR3 has 16 amino acids. Germline V lookup: CDR1 SGHRS, CDR2 YFSETQ. The CDR3 loop is CASSLGVLELSYEQYF. CDR3 in DNA: TGCGCCAGCAGCTTGGGGGTACTGGAGTTATCCTACGAGCAGTACTTC.

This clone was observed a single time. The CDR3: CASSRQFLGTEAFF. The CDR3 DNA sequence: TGTGCCAGCAGCCGACAGTTCCTAGGGACTGAAGCTTTCTTT. This sequence joins TRBV27 and TRBJ1-1; maybe TRBD1 (5 bases). V dropped 6 bases and J dropped 5 bases, with 16 bases sitting between them. From germline, CDR1 is MNHEY and CDR2 SMNVEV (reference sequence). CDR3 length: 14 residues.

As regards this clone: In the same sample, other DNA sequences code for this CDR3. The chain couples TRBV2 to TRBJ1-4, with 12 bases matching TRBD1. The ends lost 6 bases at V and 4 bases at J; junction bases unmatched: 6. CDR3 length: 16 residues. Germline CDR1 SNHLY, CDR2 FYNNEI. CDR3 coding DNA: TGTGCCAGCAGGCGGGACAGGGGGCCGGGTAATGAAAAACTGTTTTTT. It is translated as CASRRDRGPGNEKLFF. The complete variable domain, with remaining parts taken from reference TRBV2 and TRBJ1-4, reads EPEVTQTPSHQVTQMGQEVILRCVPISNHLYFYWYRQILGQKVEFLVSFYNNEISEKSEIFDDQFSVERPDGSNFTLKIRSTKLEDSAMYFCASRRDRGPGNEKLFFGSGTQLSVL.

The chain combines TRBV15 with TRBJ2-5; possibly TRBD2 for D (6 bases). Germline CDR1 reads LNHNV; CDR2 reads YYDKDF (reference sequence). V lost 7 bases and J lost 5, with 14 bases in between. CDR3 length equals 13 residues. The DNA of the CDR3 is TGTGCCACCACGCGGGACTTTCGCGAGACCCAGTACTTC. This sequence encodes CATTRDFRETQYF. Variable domain in full (rest from reference TRBV15 and TRBJ2-5): DAMVIQNPRYQVTQFGKPVTLSCSQTLNHNVMYWYQQKSSQAPKLLFHYYDKDFNNEADTPDNFQSRRPNTSFCFLDIRSPGLGDTAMYLCATTRDFRETQYFGPGTRLLVL.